This record looks at one T cell receptor (beta chain) sequence and its context. This record belongs to a study of cytomegalovirus exposure and HLA in healthy donors. This CDR3 region has 15 residues. Deletions cut 5 bases from V and 0 bases from J, with 13 bases between. Looked up from germline, CDR1 is SGHAT and CDR2 is FQNNGV. A multiplex PCR was run with 60 Vbeta primers and 13 Jbeta primers. TCRdb's table, derived via immunoSEQ multiplex PCR, lists solely in-frame clones and lacks some. In total, the table holds around 120,000 clones. Sequenced material: PBMCs. The rearrangement links TRBV11-2 to TRBJ2-5; no firm D call. The source of this sequence is a man over 45 in good health and CMV-seronegative. The CDR3 is CASSVELLYQETQYF. The CDR3 nucleotides read TGTGCCAGCAGCGTCGAGCTCCTGTACCAAGAGACCCAGTACTTC.